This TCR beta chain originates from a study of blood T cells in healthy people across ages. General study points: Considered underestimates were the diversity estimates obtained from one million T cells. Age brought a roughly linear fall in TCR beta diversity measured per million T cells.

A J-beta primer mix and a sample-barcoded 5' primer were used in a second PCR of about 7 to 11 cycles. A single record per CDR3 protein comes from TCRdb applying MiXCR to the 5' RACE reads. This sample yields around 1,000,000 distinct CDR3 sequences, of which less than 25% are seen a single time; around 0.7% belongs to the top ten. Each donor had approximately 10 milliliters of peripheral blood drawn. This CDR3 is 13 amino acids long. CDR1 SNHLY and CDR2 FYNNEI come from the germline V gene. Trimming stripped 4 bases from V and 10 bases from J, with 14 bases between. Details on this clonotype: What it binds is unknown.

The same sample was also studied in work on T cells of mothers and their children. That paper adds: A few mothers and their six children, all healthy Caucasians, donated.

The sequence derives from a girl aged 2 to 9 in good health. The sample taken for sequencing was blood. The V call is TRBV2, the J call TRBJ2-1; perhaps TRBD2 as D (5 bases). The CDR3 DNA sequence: TGTGCCAGCAGTGTTCAGCTAGCCGAGGAGCAGTTCTTC. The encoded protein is CASSVQLAEEQFF.